These T cell receptor beta chains were read from a single sample in a study of CD8 T cells in ankylosing spondylitis. TCRdb reanalysed the 5' RACE reads using MiXCR and keeps one entry per CDR3 protein. The sample has 250,000 or so distinct CDR3 sequences; around 25% are singletons. The material sequenced was blood, either unsorted or a sorted T cell fraction (not recorded which). The receptors stem from a male donor with ankylosing spondylitis or in good health (not recorded which). Both conserved end residues are part of each CDR3. Clone size appears in some rows only: once, few, many, or a class for an expanded clone.

J,size,V,CDR3
TRBJ2-3,many,TRBV3-1,CASSPPRGGDTQYF
TRBJ2-5,few,TRBV7-2,CASSLMAGGLETQYF
TRBJ2-7,NA,TRBV20-1,CSAPPTGGGREQYF
TRBJ2-1,many,TRBV2,CASRVMGQAPNEQFF
TRBJ2-3,many,TRBV7-8,CASSKGADTQYF
TRBJ1-6,NA,TRBV12-3/TRBV12-4,CASSFGTALHF
TRBJ2-7,few,TRBV10-3,CAISEWGGQAYEQYF
TRBJ2-5,NA,TRBV7-3,CASSGATSGGPQYF
TRBJ2-1,NA,TRBV15,CATSSRLYNEQFF
TRBJ2-7,many,TRBV20-1,CSAREVLYEQYF
TRBJ1-5,NA,TRBV5-1,CASSMAPDQPQHF
TRBJ2-4,NA,TRBV4-2,CASSLNQGGSKNIQYF
TRBJ1-6,few,TRBV20-1,CSARGDNSPLHF
TRBJ2-7,few,TRBV7-2,CASSLARNSGQYF
TRBJ2-5,NA,TRBV5-1,CASRQGLVGGETQYF
TRBJ1-5,many,TRBV3-1,CASSQGPGGNQPQHF
TRBJ2-1,NA,TRBV6-1,CASSRGTSGNNEQFF
TRBJ1-1,few,TRBV29-1,CSVEVSGFFTEAFF
TRBJ2-5,many,TRBV4-1,CASSHQGGQETQYF
TRBJ1-2,NA,TRBV29-1,CSVHRVGYGYTF
TRBJ2-3,many,TRBV20-1,CSARVARPTDTQYF
TRBJ2-2,NA,TRBV12-3/TRBV12-4,CASSLGAGGLRELFF
TRBJ1-5,many,TRBV12-3/TRBV12-4,CASSPDRRNQPQHF
TRBJ1-3,many,TRBV7-2,CASSSARYGNTIYF
TRBJ2-1,few,TRBV13,CASTKGQGPYNEQFF
TRBJ1-5,many,TRBV5-1,CASSQTGDPNQPQHF
TRBJ1-1,few,TRBV20-1,CSARGPGQGLNTEAFF
TRBJ1-2,many,TRBV9,CASSVNRDGYTF
TRBJ1-5,many,TRBV20-1,CSATTSNQPQHF